This T cell receptor beta chain came from a study of cytomegalovirus exposure and HLA in healthy donors (dated by TCRdb to the late 2010s). A note on the overall study: An earlier analysis of roughly 630 of the donors reported about 250 Gb of sequence data and 100 million to 140 million unique TCR beta sequences from some 180 million T cells. Alongside the repertoire data, information on donor age, sex, ethnicity and CMV serostatus was compiled. Across roughly 420 genotyped donors of the cohort, an average of about 240,000 unique TCR beta nucleotide sequences per donor were sequenced, and approximately 17% of those sequences were non-productive. Five DR-DQ haplotypes were handled as single units for association and clustering, since linkage in the cohort was strong. A later genetic analysis took genome-wide SNP genotypes for about 55% of the roughly 700 donors and used that subset as a discovery cohort. In a later analysis, previously published TCR beta repertoires from 670 or so donors were re-analyzed and high-resolution HLA genotyping was added so that TCR occurrence patterns could be studied. Of the roughly 430 genotyped donors, over 65% fell in the genetic ancestry cluster associated with self-reported Caucasian donors. Approximately 310 gigabases of sequencing data and around 85 million unique TCR sequences made up an early release that covered approximately 620 HLA-typed donors. In an earlier analysis of several hundred of the donors, high-throughput TCR beta sequencing was used to judge whether each TCR beta V gene segment behaved as functional or pseudogenic. The study combined high-throughput TCR immunosequencing, statistical association of individual TCRs with disease status, and machine learning to predict cytomegalovirus infection status. Along with the roughly 710-subject first cohort, a separate validation cohort of about 110 different subjects was used. The study was designed to test whether signatures of past pathogen exposure could be identified by cataloging public T cell receptors. The study used immunosequencing to profile the T cell repertoires of approximately 650 subjects and linked those repertoires to cytomegalovirus serostatus. Class I and class II HLA loci were covered by the typing at four-digit resolution. The number of typed donors differed by locus: roughly 629-640 for A, B, C, DRB1 and DQB1; approximately 520 for DQA1; approximately 610 for DPA1; and around 470 for DPB1. Rather than drawing on any new phenotypic data, the later analysis identified candidate immune exposures from TCR beta sequences and the way those sequences occurred across donors. Every repertoire in the discovery cohort had been generated on one and the same sequencing platform. Study-wide conclusions, independent of this receptor: Strong co-occurrence of HLA alleles, especially DR and DQ, made assigning TCR associations to individual alleles difficult. Compared with equally common non-associated chains, HLA-associated TCR beta chains in a later analysis were more clonally expanded and had lower generation probabilities. A later genetic analysis reported fewer N-insertions in productive TCRs among donors in an Asian-associated ancestry cluster than the roughly 650-donor mean. Broadly in line with IMGT annotations, most TCR beta V segments showed up in productive rearrangements about 90% or about 30% of the time in an earlier analysis of 587 of the donors. Across donors, most TCR sequences were observed very rarely, whereas some public TCRs were present in many individuals. In a later analysis, the rate of TCR association differed among HLA loci, with DRB1 alleles having the most associated TCRs and HLA-C alleles having the fewest. A further reported finding was that TCR beta sequences accurately predicted the HLA-A and HLA-B alleles for most subjects in the first cohort. The only immune exposure information available for the cohort was CMV serostatus. Correlated functional status among segregating V segments might be attributable to linkage disequilibrium, but an unknown experimental factor could not be ruled out. This cohort had only TCR beta chains sequenced, and the lack of alpha or paired-chain data limited which features could be detected. Presence/absence analyses assumed roughly uniform sequencing depth across donors, an assumption that may not hold. A later analysis associated 16,951 TCR beta sequences with specific HLA alleles at a false discovery rate of 0.05. In vitro tests confirmed that a few of the cytomegalovirus-associated TCR beta chains recognize cytomegalovirus antigens. Most CMV-associated TCR beta chains appeared to be HLA-restricted in a later analysis, and the HLA associations seemed to be driven largely by CMV exposure. Because the 87-base-pair reads could not distinguish some IMGT-functional V segments, including TRBV6-2 and TRBV6-3, those segments were excluded. In a later analysis, several top co-occurrence clusters were reported to appear linked to parvovirus B19, influenza, CMV and Epstein-Barr virus. A total of 150 to 200 TCR beta chains were listed by the study as associated with cytomegalovirus. A later genetic analysis associated a missense DCLRE1C variant with V-gene and J-gene trimming of TCR beta chains, and an independent cohort replicated the association. The classifier was reported to diagnose cytomegalovirus status with high specificity and sensitivity in both the original cohort and the validation cohort. Because some donors lacked HLA typing at each locus, the association tests relied only on the typed subset. Because counts were too low, about 15 rarely observed V segments, including chromosome 9 orphons, were left out of the earlier analysis of about 500 of the donors. The authors suggested that the approach could potentially be generalized to other disease states and immunological phenotypes. A group of highly shared sequence variants was considered likely to be a technical artifact of the sequencing pipeline.

The cohort was made up of roughly 670 healthy bone marrow donors. All cohort members were sampled while nominally healthy, although unrecorded immune exposures were likely present. The donor tested CMV seropositive, placing the donor among the roughly 300 seropositive members of the cohort. A peripheral blood sample was provided by each donor, and peripheral blood mononuclear cells were used for TCR beta sequencing. The Qiagen DNeasy Blood Extraction Kit was used to extract genomic DNA from the blood cell samples. Notes on this clone: The antigen it binds to is not known. One base away there is no much larger clone; base qualities are not given. The sample carries other DNA sequences with the same CDR3.

Here V drops 4 bases and J drops 6 bases, and the junction holds 4 bases not matched to any gene. For CDR1 and CDR2, the germline V gene lists SGHDT and YYEEEE. Inclusive of the bounding cysteine and phenylalanine, the CDR3 is 12 residues long. Of the read, only the CDR3 DNA is kept; its 36 bases are in frame from base 1. Libraries came from the immunoSEQ multiplex PCR assay. For the multiplex PCR, a mixture combining 60 forward primers for TCR Vbeta segments and 13 reverse primers for TCR Jbeta segments was used. The CDR3 region of rearranged TCR beta genes was amplified from genomic DNA by a multiplex PCR assay. The Illumina HiSeq System was used to sequence the amplified TCR beta libraries as 87-base-pair reads. Per the authors' processing: In a later analysis, tens of millions of unique TCR beta chains were counted across the 666 repertoires, and about 10 million of these chains were shared by at least two donors. A nearest-neighbor algorithm error-corrected the raw reads and collapsed the reads into unique sequences, merging closely related sequences to remove PCR and sequencing errors. Alignment of CDR3 sequences to IMGT reference sequences was used to assign V, D and J gene segments. Each retained sequence needed at least a six-nucleotide match to both a V gene segment and a J gene segment. Rearrangements were classified as productive when the CDR3 lacked stop codons and remained in frame with V and J, and all other rearrangements were classified as non-productive. Following IMGT convention, CDR3 was defined as the stretch from the second conserved V-encoded cysteine to the conserved J-encoded phenylalanine. The earlier analysis of 550 to 650 of the donors excluded any sequence lacking an unambiguous match to a single V gene segment. An earlier analysis of some 500 of the donors classified V segments as functional when productive rearrangements were above 56.7% and as segregating when the standard deviation between donors was above 5%. A statistical classification framework was built for diagnosing cytomegalovirus status from the catalog of TCR beta chain sequences. In a later analysis, V and J genes were assigned by comparing TCR nucleotide sequences against IMGT/GENE-DB human TR gene sequences. The TCRdist pipeline was used in a later analysis to assign CDR3 sequences and most-parsimonious VDJ recombination scenarios. In a later analysis, each TCR beta chain was defined by its CDR3 amino acid sequence together with its V-gene family, and reads lacking a unique V-gene family were excluded. A later analysis removed several hundred highly shared, low-generation-probability nucleotide sequences to deal with suspected cross-contamination and a sequencing artifact. In a later analysis, a clonal expansion index was calculated for each public chain from normalized within-repertoire ranks of inferred template counts. In a later analysis, generation probabilities were computed using a VDJ recombination model fitted to out-of-frame rearrangements, and the results were checked against IGoR. A later analysis scored TCR-TCR, TCR-HLA and TCR-CMV co-occurrence with hypergeometric tests, applying a repertoire-size bias correction to TCR pairs. In a later analysis, false discovery rates were estimated by permuting HLA or CMV assignments 20 times. In a later analysis, co-occurring TCRs were grouped using DBSCAN, and TCRdist sequence similarity was added for clustering within HLA-allele-positive subsets. Repertoires with fewer than 30,000 or more than 120,000 public chains were left out of co-occurrence clustering, as were about five repertoires with anomalous nucleotide sharing. Sourced from immuneACCESS, this table was stored by TCRdb with only in-frame sequences that have V and J called. A share of the clones is absent; for the studies checked, an unresolved V gene accounts for under half, and the remainder has no known explanation. That table supplies the V and J calls and clone size; D and trimming were determined from the DNA. Here the sample has over 100,000 clones; about three fifths occur a single time. In total, the top ten clones hold more than 8% of the sample.

The receptor was derived from a man between 40 and 49 years old in good health and CMV-seropositive. The chain was built from TRBV5-6 and TRBJ2-7; 7 central nucleotides agree with TRBD1. The sequenced material came from PBMCs. The DNA reads as follows: TGTGCCAGCAGCCTCTACAGGGGCGAGCAGTACTTC. Its product reads: CASSLYRGEQYF.